These T cell receptor beta chains were read from a single sample in a study of blood T cell repertoires in COVID-19. Sequencing was performed with immunoSEQ multiplex PCR; in TCRdb, only in-frame clones are kept and a portion is missing. The table includes roughly 200,000 clones, about 91% detected once. Sequencing used peripheral blood. These receptors all come from a man between 18 and 35 years old with active or convalescent COVID-19. Both conserved end residues are part of each CDR3. The D gene is left open where the match is weak. Expanded clones are given a class, and other clones once, few, many or no size at all.

v_gene	j_gene	abundance	d_gene	CDR3nt	CDR3aa
TRBV30	TRBJ2-6	few	-	TGTGCCTGGGACTCCGTTAGCTCTGGGGCCAACGTCCTGACTTTC	CAWDSVSSGANVLTF
TRBV5-6	TRBJ2-1	once	TRBD1	TGTGCCAGCAGCTTTAGGACAGGGCACAATGAGCAGTTCTTC	CASSFRTGHNEQFF
TRBV7-9	TRBJ2-7	-	-	TGTGCCAGCAGCTCCTTACAGACAGCCTTAGCCTACGAGCAGTACTTC	CASSSLQTALAYEQYF
TRBV4-3	TRBJ2-1	-	TRBD2	TGCGCCAGCAGCCAAGATGGGGCCCCTAGCGGGAATTACAATGAGCAGTTCTTC	CASSQDGAPSGNYNEQFF
TRBV12-5	TRBJ2-2	-	-	TGTGCTAGTGGTTTGGGACAAGCTGCGAACACCGGGGAGCTGTTTTTT	CASGLGQAANTGELFF
TRBV13	TRBJ2-3	-	TRBD2	TGTGCCAGCAGAAGGCTAGCGGGAGCTGCAGATACGCAGTATTTT	CASRRLAGAADTQYF
TRBV19	TRBJ2-1	-	TRBD2	TGTGCCAGTAGTGTAGCGGGAGGGCCCAACAATGAGCAGTTCTTC	CASSVAGGPNNEQFF
TRBV11-3	TRBJ1-1	-	-	TGTGCCAGCAGCTTATTTCAGAACACTGAAGCTTTCTTT	CASSLFQNTEAFF
TRBV6-4	TRBJ1-2	-	-	TGTGCCACCCTGGACTGGGGAACGGGTGGCTACACCTTC	CATLDWGTGGYTF
TRBV19	TRBJ2-2	-	-	TGTGCCAGTAGGCCGCCGGAGGATATGAACACCGGGGAGCTGTTTTTT	CASRPPEDMNTGELFF
TRBV7-9	TRBJ1-1	-	-	TGTGCCAGCAGGGGTGGACAGCCTAACACTGAAGCTTTCTTT	CASRGGQPNTEAFF
TRBV18	TRBJ2-6	-	TRBD2	TGTGCCAGCTCAGAGATCGAGCGGGAGAGGACTGGGGCCAACGTCCTGACTTTC	CASSEIERERTGANVLTF
TRBV4-3	TRBJ2-1	-	TRBD1	TGCGCCAGCAGCCAAGCACCTGGCGGGACAGGGAGCGATGAGCAGTTCTTC	CASSQAPGGTGSDEQFF
TRBV10-3	TRBJ2-3	-	TRBD2	TGTGCCATCAGTGAGTCGGCGGGAGGCGCAGATACGCAGTATTTT	CAISESAGGADTQYF
TRBV30	TRBJ1-1	-	TRBD1	TGTGCCTGGAGTCCCGGACAGGGAAACACTGAAGCTTTCTTT	CAWSPGQGNTEAFF
TRBV30	TRBJ2-7	-	TRBD1	TGTGCCTGGAGTGCAGGACAGGGCTACGAGCAGTACTTC	CAWSAGQGYEQYF
TRBV28	TRBJ1-1	-	-	TGTGCTGGGGCCATGGGAGGGACGAACACTGAAGCTTTCTTT	CAGAMGGTNTEAFF
TRBV28	TRBJ1-1	once	-	TGTGCCAGCAGTTTATCTAGGACACTCCCTGAAGCTTTCTTT	CASSLSRTLPEAFF
TRBV5-4	TRBJ1-5	-	TRBD1	TGTGCCAGCAGCAAAGGGACAGGGGGCGGTGGTCAGCCCCAGCATTTT	CASSKGTGGGGQPQHF
TRBV3-1/TRBV3-2	TRBJ2-2	-	-	TGTGCCAGCAGCGAAGCGAGCTGGGCTTACACCGGGGAGCTGTTTTTT	CASSEASWAYTGELFF
TRBV28	TRBJ2-7	-	-	TGTGCCAGCAGTTTCCCAGCGGCCTCCTACGAGCAGTACTTC	CASSFPAASYEQYF
TRBV11-2	TRBJ1-2	-	-	TGTGCCAGCAGCCTCGGCGGAGGAGCTAACTATGGCTACACCTTC	CASSLGGGANYGYTF
TRBV5-1	TRBJ1-3	-	-	TGCGCCAGCAGCTTGGACCCGGGGGTTGTTGGCGACAACACCATATATTTT	CASSLDPGVVGDNTIYF
TRBV5-1	TRBJ1-3	-	TRBD1	TGCGCCAGCAGCTTGGGGGACAGGGGGCGCACAGGGGATGGAAACACCATATATTTT	CASSLGDRGRTGDGNTIYF
TRBV30	TRBJ2-1	-	TRBD2	TGTGCCTGGAGTGTGGCGAGCGGGAGTGGGCAGTTCTTC	CAWSVASGSGQFF
TRBV5-1	TRBJ1-4	-	TRBD1	TGCGCCAGCAGCGGGGGACAGGGGGGCGAAAAACTGTTTTTT	CASSGGQGGEKLFF
TRBV5-1	TRBJ2-3	-	TRBD1	TGCGCCAGCAGACTCCGGGACAGGGTTATAGATACGCAGTATTTT	CASRLRDRVIDTQYF
TRBV10-1	TRBJ2-2	-	-	TGCGCCAGCAGCATGGGCCAGGGGATCACCGGGGAGCTGTTTTTT	CASSMGQGITGELFF
TRBV19	TRBJ1-3	few	TRBD1	TGTGCCAGTACCTTGGACAGGGCGGACACCATATATTTT	CASTLDRADTIYF
TRBV10-2	TRBJ2-1	-	TRBD2	TGCGCCAGCAGGGTAGCGGGGGCAAGATACAATGAGCAGTTCTTC	CASRVAGARYNEQFF
TRBV19	TRBJ1-4	-	TRBD1	TGTGCCAGTAGTGTGGGGACAGGGAATGAAAAACTGTTTTTT	CASSVGTGNEKLFF
TRBV19	TRBJ1-1	-	TRBD1	TGTGCCAGTTTACAGGGGATGAACACTGAAGCTTTCTTT	CASLQGMNTEAFF
TRBV6-6	TRBJ1-5	-	-	TGTGCCAGCACCAACGGGTTCCATCAGCCCCAGCATTTT	CASTNGFHQPQHF
TRBV18	TRBJ1-5	-	TRBD1	TGTGCCAGCTCGACAGGGATCGGTTTTAGCAATCAGCCCCAGCATTTT	CASSTGIGFSNQPQHF
TRBV28	TRBJ1-2	-	-	TGTGCCAGCAGTGATAGTAGCTATGGCTACACCTTC	CASSDSSYGYTF
TRBV7-2	TRBJ1-2	-	TRBD1	TGTGCCAGCAGCCAAAAGGGGGCGTTGGGCTACACCTTC	CASSQKGALGYTF
TRBV2	TRBJ2-5	-	-	TGTGCCAGCAGATACAGGGAAATGGAGACCCAGTACTTC	CASRYREMETQYF
TRBV5-1	TRBJ2-5	-	-	TGCGCCAGCAGCTTGGACCGGGAGCGAGAGACCCAGTACTTC	CASSLDRERETQYF
TRBV9	TRBJ2-1	-	-	TGTGCCAGCAGTGTTAGCGGAGCCAGCTCCTACAATGAGCAGTTCTTC	CASSVSGASSYNEQFF
TRBV28	TRBJ2-2	-	-	TGTGCCAGCAGTTTAAGGGCAGGGGTCCTGAACACCGGGGAGCTGTTTTTT	CASSLRAGVLNTGELFF
TRBV25-1	TRBJ2-7	-	-	TGTGCCAGCAGTGACAGGGGAAGCTCCTACGAGCAGTACTTC	CASSDRGSSYEQYF